The 20 T cell receptor beta chains listed next were all sequenced from one sample in a study of T cells in women clearing cervical HPV infection. Only in-frame clones appear in the TCRdb table, and some are missing; sequencing was by immunoSEQ multiplex PCR. In total, the table holds over 35,000 clones. The material sequenced was blood buffy coat. Source of these receptors: a woman between 18 and 75 years old with a cervical HPV16 infection that either progressed to CIN3+ or cleared (not recorded which).

As regards this clone: The read finishes 3 residues shy of the CDR3 end, and the germline J gene is used to complete it. The chain recombines TRBV6-4 with TRBJ1-5; unclear D gene. The CDR3 spans 16 residues. V was pared by 2 bases and J by 0 bases, with 11 bases between. Per the germline V gene, CDR1 is MRHNA and CDR2 is SNTAGT. CDR3 DNA, as far as it was read: TGTGCCAGCAGTGACCGGGGAAGAAATAGCAATCAGCCC. As protein: CASSDRGRNSNQP. In full, the CDR3 reads CASSDRGRNSNQPQHF.

Remarks on this clone: The read finishes 3 residues shy of the CDR3 end, and the germline J gene is used to complete it. V is TRBV7-3 and J is TRBJ1-2, with TRBD1 matching 7 bases. Germline CDR1 and CDR2: SGHTA and FQGTGA. The CDR3 is 14 amino acids. With V trimmed by 5 bases and J by 1 base, 4 bases remained unmatched. CDR3: CASSEGQSNYGYTF. The sequenced part of the CDR3 DNA is TGTGCCAGCAGCGAGGGACAGAGTAACTATGGC.

A remark on this clone: The sequence runs out 3 residues before the end of the CDR3; the remainder is reconstructed from the germline J gene. The genes are TRBV19 and TRBJ1-5; 10 nucleotides align to TRBD1. V trimming: 5 bases; J trimming: 6 bases; junction bases outside the gene matches: 10. The CDR3 sequence is 16 residues long. Germline V gene lookup returns CDR1 LNHDA and CDR2 SQIVND (reference sequence). CDR3 in amino acids: CASSSWGTGEGQPQHF. Incomplete CDR3 DNA: TGTGCCAGTAGTTCCTGGGGGACAGGGGAGGGTCAGCCC.

As regards this clone: The read comes to an end 3 residues before the CDR3 does, leaving the germline J gene to fill in the end. V and J are TRBV18 and TRBJ1-2; 8 bases agree with TRBD1. The CDR3 runs 14 residues. Germline V CDR1 and CDR2: KGHSH, LQKENI. The V gene end was trimmed by 4 bases and the J gene end by 6 bases; junction bases not matched to a gene: 7. The CDR3 reads CASSLSGGADGYTF. CDR3 DNA (partial): TGTGCCAGCTCACTTTCAGGGGGCGCGGATGGC.

In regard to this clone: Sequencing ends 3 residues short of the CDR3 end; the germline J gene provides the rest. The V gene is TRBV7-3, the J gene TRBJ2-3; 7 positions match TRBD1. V was pared by 0 bases and J by 2 bases, with 11 bases of the junction left unmatched. Per the germline V gene, CDR1 is SGHTA and CDR2 is FQGTGA. The CDR3 is 18 amino acids. CDR3 bases read: TGTGCCAGCAGCTTAACCCTCCCGACGACAGGGTCCACAGATACG. Its protein is CASSLTLPTTGSTDT. The whole CDR3 region reads CASSLTLPTTGSTDTQYF.

About this clone itself: The CDR3 is cut off 3 residues early in the read; its end comes from the germline J gene. This chain joins TRBV20-1 and TRBJ2-7; TRBD2 is a possible D gene (5 bases). The CDR3 covers 14 residues. V was cut by 2 bases and J by 0 bases, with 11 bases left in between. Germline V gives CDR1 DFQATT, CDR2 SNEGSKA (reference sequence). CDR3 sequence: CSARPSLSSYEQYF. The covered CDR3 bases are TGCAGTGCTAGACCTAGCCTAAGCTCCTACGAG.

Regarding this clone: The read halts 3 residues ahead of the CDR3 end, with the missing end drawn from the germline J gene. The chain uses TRBV30 and TRBJ2-5, with D possibly TRBD1 on 6 matching bases. The CDR3 runs to 14 residues. The V gene's germline CDR1 is GTSNPN and CDR2 SVGIG (reference sequence). Trimming removed 2 bases from V and 4 bases from J, with 14 bases in between. CDR3 sequence: CAWSLDRDVETQYF. Partial CDR3 DNA: TGTGCCTGGAGTTTGGACAGAGACGTAGAGACC.

As regards this clone: The CDR3 is cut off 3 residues early in the read; its end comes from the germline J gene. The chain employs TRBV11-2 and TRBJ1-5; D is unclear. The CDR3 is 13 amino acids. Trimming took off 0 bases at V and 4 bases at J, with 4 bases between the two ends. Germline V gene lookup returns CDR1 SGHAT and CDR2 FQNNGV. The CDR3 here is CASSLDLNQPQHF. Incomplete CDR3 DNA: TGTGCCAGCAGCTTAGATCTGAATCAGCCC.

Of note for this clone: The read ends 3 residues early relative to the CDR3; the germline J gene fills the gap. The V gene is TRBV11-3, the J gene TRBJ2-7; 11 bases agree with TRBD2. This CDR3 comprises 15 residues. V was pared by 2 bases and J by 6 bases, with 6 bases of the junction left unmatched. From germline, CDR1 is SGHNT and CDR2 YENEEA. The CDR3 DNA, read in part, is TGTGCCAGCAGCTTACTAGCGGGAGGTTCCCCCGAG. It specifies CASSLLAGGSPE. The CDR3 in full is CASSLLAGGSPEQYF.

Regarding this clone: Coverage ceases 3 residues before the CDR3 finishes, and the germline J gene fills in the end. V is TRBV20-1 and J is TRBJ2-7; D perhaps matches TRBD1 (5 bases). The V end lost 5 bases, the J end lost 3 bases, and 17 bases lay between the germline ends. The CDR3 covers 14 residues. The germline V gene encodes CDR1 DFQATT and CDR2 SNEGSKA (reference sequence). The covered CDR3 bases are TGCAGTGCTGGGGCCGTTGGGGCAAACTACGAG. It codes for CSAGAVGANYE. The whole CDR3 protein reads CSAGAVGANYEQYF.

In regard to this clone: The CDR3 is cut off 3 residues early in the read; its end comes from the germline J gene. The chain carries TRBV20-1 and TRBJ2-1; 8 bases match TRBD2. V was clipped by 2 bases and J by 0 bases; unmatched bases: 6. Germline CDR1 and CDR2: DFQATT and SNEGSKA (reference sequence). The CDR3 covers 16 residues. CDR3 sequence: CSARMREASSYNEQFF. CDR3 DNA (partial): TGCAGTGCTAGAATGCGGGAGGCCAGCTCCTACAATGAG.

Notes on this clone: Coverage ceases 3 residues before the CDR3 finishes, and the germline J gene fills in the end. The rearrangement uses TRBV11-2 and TRBJ1-2; D unclear. The CDR3 sequence is 14 residues long. Germline assignment: CDR1 SGHAT and CDR2 FQNNGV. Between the trimmed V and J ends, which lost 1 base and 3 bases, there was a span of 9 bases. The CDR3 is CASSLGHLDYGYTF. Incomplete CDR3 DNA: TGTGCCAGCAGCTTAGGGCACCTTGACTATGGC.

Points on this clone: The read ends 3 residues early relative to the CDR3; the germline J gene fills the gap. This rearrangement joins TRBV5-1 to TRBJ2-3; a possible D gene is TRBD1 (5 bases). Germline lookup yields CDR1 SGHRS and CDR2 YFSETQ. This CDR3 has 13 residues. CDR3 bases read: TGCGCCAGCGCGGCAGGGAAAGTAGAGACG. Its protein is CASAAGKVET. The entire CDR3 reads CASAAGKVETQYF.

The chain's CDR3 is CASSEWLGQNYGYTF. The CDR3 DNA, read in part, is TGTGCCAGCAGTGAATGGTTAGGACAGAACTATGGC. The chain joins TRBV6-1 to TRBJ1-2; tentative D call: TRBD1 (6 bases). The read ends 3 residues early relative to the CDR3; the germline J gene fills the gap. The length of the CDR3 is 15 residues. Germline CDR1 reads MNHNS; CDR2 reads SASEGT. V lost 2 bases and J lost 2, with 12 bases in between.

As regards this clone: The CDR3 extends 3 residues past the end of the read, so its final part is completed from the germline J gene. The chain couples TRBV5-1 to TRBJ2-2; possible D gene TRBD2, 6 bases. The CDR3 covers 14 residues. Between the trimmed V and J ends, which lost 0 bases and 6 bases, there was a span of 9 bases. The germline V gene encodes CDR1 SGHRS and CDR2 YFSETQ. The CDR3 protein is CASSLDWGAGELFF. The covered CDR3 bases are TGCGCCAGCAGCTTGGATTGGGGGGCCGGGGAG.

Worth noting for this clone: The read finishes 3 residues shy of the CDR3 end, and the germline J gene is used to complete it. This chain uses TRBV20-1 with TRBJ2-5; possibly TRBD1 for D (6 bases). The CDR3 runs 12 residues. CDR1 is DFQATT and CDR2 is SNEGSKA in the germline V gene (reference sequence). V lost 7 bases and J lost 3, with 12 bases in between. Partial CDR3 DNA: TGCAGTGGTTTAGGGGGAAAAGAGACC. Protein: CSGLGGKET. The full CDR3 sequence reads CSGLGGKETQYF.

On this clone: The read finishes 3 residues shy of the CDR3 end, and the germline J gene is used to complete it. The rearrangement joins TRBV2 to TRBJ1-2; TRBD1 agrees at 8 bases. This CDR3 is built from 13 residues. Germline V gene data show CDR1 as SNHLY and CDR2 as FYNNEI. CDR3 sequence: CASNRGTNQPYTF. The part of the CDR3 DNA that was read is TGTGCCAGCAACAGGGGGACAAATCAGCCC.

CDR3: CASSSKRGASTDTQYF. The part of the CDR3 DNA that was read is TGTGCCAGCAGCTCGAAGCGGGGGGCTAGCACAGATACG. The chain employs TRBV5-4 and TRBJ2-3; 9 bases match TRBD2. The read ends 3 residues early relative to the CDR3; the germline J gene fills the gap. The CDR3 consists of 16 residues. Losses at the gene ends were 3 bases for V and 0 bases for J; bases not matched to a gene: 5. Per the germline V gene, CDR1 is SGHNT and CDR2 is YYREEE (reference sequence).

With respect to this clone: The read finishes 3 residues shy of the CDR3 end, and the germline J gene is used to complete it. This rearrangement joins TRBV5-1 to TRBJ2-3, with TRBD2 as a possible D gene (6 bases). V was shortened by 8 bases and J by 0 bases, with 13 bases between the two germline ends. The germline CDR1 and CDR2 sequences are SGHRS and YFSETQ. This CDR3 has 14 amino acids. This CDR3 reads CASYSGTSTDTQYF. The part of the CDR3 DNA that was read is TGCGCCAGTTATAGCGGAACCAGCACAGATACG.

About this clone itself: The junction departs from the called germline gene at one end, perhaps through a read error. The CDR3 end lies 3 residues beyond the end of the read and is filled in from the germline J gene. The chain recombines TRBV7-7 with TRBJ2-3; D remains ambiguous. Germline CDR1 and CDR2: SSHAT and FNYEAQ (reference sequence). The CDR3 is made up of 13 amino acids. CDR3 DNA, as far as it was read: TGTGCTAGCAGCCCCCCGAGCACAGATACG. This gives the protein CASSPPSTDT. The whole CDR3 sequence is CASSPPSTDTQYF. Based on the CDR3 plus reference TRBV7-7 and TRBJ2-3, the full variable domain is GAGVSQSPRYKVTKRGQDVTLRCDPISSHATLYWYQQALGQGPEFLTYFNYEAQPDKSGLPSDRFSAERPEGSISTLTIQRTEQRDSAMYRCASSPPSTDTQYFGPGTRLTVL.